This T cell receptor beta chain was found in a study of vaccination effects on CD4 cells after COVID-19. Study-level information: The second dose preceded post-vaccine samples by a median of 72 days.

Antigen-specific CD4+ T cells were first expanded with viral peptide pools by the ViraFEST assay and only then sequenced. The culture ran for around nine days, and then CD4+ T cells were isolated. Participants each got two BNT162b2 or mRNA-1273 vaccine doses. Days 3 and 7 saw half the medium replaced with IL-2 medium. The study, taken as a whole, reports: By a late point after vaccination, infection- and vaccine-induced clones had shrunk markedly through clonal contraction.

The CDR3 is made up of 15 amino acids. Trimming at V came to 1 base and at J to 4 bases, leaving 6 bases not matched to a gene. Germline V gives CDR1 MNHEY, CDR2 SVGEGT. As regards this clone: What it binds is unknown.

TCRdb's table, derived via immunoSEQ multiplex PCR, lists solely in-frame clones and lacks some. The sample includes fewer than 35,000 clones, roughly 80% of them seen just once. This material consisted of CD4+ T cells from PBMCs cultured with HCoV-229E spike peptides, taken after COVID-19 vaccination. The chain links TRBV6-2 or TRBV6-3 to TRBJ2-7; TRBD2 aligns across 8 bases. The TCR was taken from a human donor who received a COVID-19 vaccine. CDR3 residues: CASSYLSGSLYEQYF. The CDR3 DNA reads as TGTGCCAGCAGTTACTTAAGCGGGAGTTTATACGAGCAGTACTTC.